Sequencing of this TCR beta chain was carried out in a study of blood T cell repertoires in COVID-19. Under the authors' procedure: Counts of nucleated cells, estimated from reference gene primer amplification, were obtained. Method: immunoSEQ multiplex PCR; TCRdb's copy keeps in-frame clones and lacks some. The DNA gave D and trimming, while V, J and clone size come from that table. Of about 230,000 clones detected, 75% to 85% appear once; the ten largest clones hold approximately 7%. Sequenced input: peripheral blood. The source of this sequence is a woman aged 45-65 years with acute or convalescent COVID-19.

The CDR3 sequence: CARILLSGNTIYF. The CDR3 bases are TGTGCCAGAATACTTCTCTCTGGAAACACCATATATTTT. The chain couples TRBV5-3 to TRBJ1-3; D remains ambiguous. TRBV5-3 is labeled an ORF, and its function is uncertain. Trimming stripped 6 bases from V and 0 bases from J, with 7 bases between. The CDR3 consists of 13 residues.